The 28 T cell receptor beta chains listed next were all sequenced from one sample in a study of Tregs in tolerant kidney transplant recipients. Generated by immunoSEQ multiplex PCR, the TCRdb table keeps only in-frame clones and is missing some. This listing includes about 30,000 clones. The sample here was CD8+ T cells from blood, taken before the transplant. The receptors were gathered from a human donor who received a combined kidney and bone marrow transplant.

As for this clone: The observed sequence ends 3 residues before the CDR3 terminus, with the missing tail filled in from the germline J gene. This chain links TRBV11-3 with TRBJ2-1; a weak D match, TRBD1 (5 bases). Trimming stripped 8 bases from V and 1 base from J, with 15 bases between. The CDR3 contains 15 residues. Germline V gene data show CDR1 as SGHNT and CDR2 as YENEEA. The CDR3 spells CASGKGHPSYNEQFF. CDR3 bases read: TGTGCCAGCGGCAAAGGACACCCTTCCTACAATGAG.

Turning to this clone: The read is 3 residues too short to cover the CDR3 end, so that end is filled in from the germline J gene. This chain joins TRBV7-9 and TRBJ2-7; D perhaps matches TRBD1 (6 bases). V was clipped by 6 bases and J by 4 bases, with 10 bases between them. This CDR3 region has 12 residues. Germline CDR1 and CDR2: SEHNR and FQNEAQ (reference sequence). The CDR3 DNA, read in part, is TGTGCCAGCAGTCGAACAGGGTACGAG. It encodes CASSRTGYE. The full CDR3 protein reads CASSRTGYEQYF.

Incomplete CDR3 DNA: TGTGCCAGCAGCTTCCTTGATTGGACAGCAATGAACACTGAA. Protein sequence: CASSFLDWTAMNTE. The complete CDR3 protein is CASSFLDWTAMNTEAFF. The chain links TRBV7-6 to TRBJ1-1, with D perhaps TRBD1 (6 bases). The read ends 3 residues early relative to the CDR3; the germline J gene fills the gap. The germline V gene has CDR1 SGHVS and CDR2 FNYEAQ. Trimming took 3 bases from V and 0 from J, leaving 17 bases between them. This CDR3 is 17 amino acids long.

About this clone: The CDR3 extends 3 residues past the end of the read, so its final part is completed from the germline J gene. The chain employs TRBV19 and TRBJ2-1; 12 nucleotides line up with TRBD2. The CDR3 is 15 residues long. V dropped 4 bases and J dropped 7; count of bases not matched to a gene: 5. Germline V CDR1 and CDR2: LNHDA, SQIVND (reference sequence). Partial CDR3 DNA: TGTGCCAGTAGTAAGGGCCTAGCGGGAGGGAATGAG. Amino acid sequence: CASSKGLAGGNE. The complete CDR3 protein is CASSKGLAGGNEQFF.

Comments on this clone: The read halts 3 residues ahead of the CDR3 end, with the missing end drawn from the germline J gene. The rearrangement links TRBV5-1 to TRBJ2-7; TRBD1 might be the D (6 bases). Germline lookup yields CDR1 SGHRS and CDR2 YFSETQ. Trimming removed 7 bases from V and 4 bases from J, with 18 bases in between. The CDR3 consists of 14 residues. CDR3 loop: CASGITPGQYEQYF. The sequenced CDR3 bases are TGCGCCAGCGGCATCACCCCCGGACAGTACGAG. Supplemented by reference TRBV5-1 and TRBJ2-7, the full variable domain reads KAGVTQTPRYLIKTRGQQVTLSCSPISGHRSVSWYQQTPGQGLQFLFEYFSETQRNKGNFPGRFSGRQFSNSRSEMNVSTLELGDSALYLCASGITPGQYEQYFGPGTRLTVT.

As regards this clone: The read falls 3 residues short of the CDR3 end, and the missing part is taken from the germline J gene. V usage is TRBV2 and J usage is TRBJ1-5, with D possibly matching TRBD1 (5 bases). V lost 4 bases, J lost 4 bases, and 14 bases lay in between. Germline CDR1 reads SNHLY; CDR2 reads FYNNEI. The CDR3 sequence is 15 residues long. The CDR3 loop reads CASSVTQDTNQPQHF. CDR3 bases read: TGTGCCAGCAGTGTTACACAGGACACAAATCAGCCC.

The CDR3 sequence: CASPWANRPEAFF. The CDR3 bases that were read are TGTGCCAGTCCTTGGGCAAATAGGCCTGAA. The chain uses TRBV2 and TRBJ1-1; D call uncertain. The read terminates 3 residues before the CDR3 end, so the remaining end is supplied by the germline J gene. Germline V gene sequence: CDR1 SNHLY, CDR2 FYNNEI. V was shortened by 9 bases and J by 6 bases, with 17 bases between the two germline ends. CDR3 length: 13 residues.

With respect to this clone: The read stops 3 residues short of the end of the CDR3; the missing end is completed from the germline J gene. The rearrangement links TRBV5-5 to TRBJ2-1; D gene unclear. The CDR3 contains 14 residues. Germline-derived CDR1 and CDR2 are SGHKS and YYEKEE (reference sequence). V dropped 3 bases and J dropped 6 bases, with 13 bases sitting between them. CDR3 DNA, as far as it was read: TGTGCCAGCAGCTATGGCCCGGGTGGCAATGAG. This sequence encodes CASSYGPGGNE. Given in full, the CDR3 is CASSYGPGGNEQFF.

Concerning this clone: Coverage ceases 3 residues before the CDR3 finishes, and the germline J gene fills in the end. The chain joins TRBV5-3 to TRBJ1-1; no clear D gene. TRBV5-3 qualifies as an ORF whose function is uncertain. This CDR3 region has 12 residues. V was pared by 4 bases and J by 5 bases, with 9 bases between. The DNA read from the CDR3 is TGTGCCAGAAGCACTGAGGGTACTGAA. Protein product: CARSTEGTE. The full CDR3 protein reads CARSTEGTEAFF.

Of note for this clone: The read stops 3 residues short of the end of the CDR3; the missing end is completed from the germline J gene. The chain combines TRBV4-1 with TRBJ2-3; no definite D call. V lost 4 bases and J 2 bases, leaving 7 bases between the germline ends. Per the germline V gene, CDR1 is MGHRA and CDR2 is YSYEKL. The length of the CDR3 is 13 residues. The covered CDR3 bases are TGCGCCAGCAGCCCCTTTTTCACAGATACG. Translation: CASSPFFTDT. The whole CDR3 is CASSPFFTDTQYF.

The CDR3 spells CASSITGGSTEAFF. Partial CDR3 DNA: TGTGCCAGTAGTATAACAGGGGGGAGCACTGAA. V is TRBV19 and J is TRBJ1-1; 8 bases are shared with TRBD1. The CDR3 end is not reached by the read, which stops 3 residues before it; the germline J gene fills it in. CDR1 and CDR2 from the germline V gene are LNHDA and SQIVND (reference sequence). The CDR3 runs to 14 residues. The J segment lost 4 bases and the V segment lost 2 bases, leaving 3 bases of the junction unmatched.

Remarks on this clone: The CDR3 end lies 3 residues beyond the end of the read and is filled in from the germline J gene. This sequence joins TRBV18 and TRBJ2-1; D gene unclear. This CDR3 contains 16 residues. Germline lookup yields CDR1 KGHSH and CDR2 LQKENI. Trimming pared 0 bases from V and 0 bases from J, leaving 9 bases between. The CDR3 protein is CASSPPASTSYNEQFF. The covered CDR3 bases are TGTGCCAGCTCACCACCGGCCAGTACCTCCTACAATGAG.

Notes on this clone: With the read ending 3 residues before the CDR3 end, the germline J gene is used to fill in that end. The chain is built from TRBV28 and TRBJ2-5; TRBD1 aligns across 8 bases. V lost 5 bases, J lost 4 bases, and 12 bases stayed unmatched. Germline CDR1 MDHEN, CDR2 SYDVKM. The CDR3 loop spans 16 amino acids. The part of the CDR3 DNA that was read is TGTGCCAGCAGTGGCCCAGGGGGCCCCGCGGGAGAGACC. Translation: CASSGPGGPAGET. The whole CDR3 reads CASSGPGGPAGETQYF.

Comment on this clone: With the read ending 3 residues before the CDR3 end, the germline J gene is used to fill in that end. The V gene is TRBV30, the J gene TRBJ2-2; D remains ambiguous. The germline V gene encodes CDR1 GTSNPN and CDR2 SVGIG (reference sequence). Trimming shortened V by 0 bases and J by 3 bases, and 11 bases separated the two germline ends. The CDR3 totals 15 residues. CDR3 DNA, as far as it was read: TGTGCCTGGAGTGTAGAAGGGTCAGACACCGGGGAG. Encoded protein: CAWSVEGSDTGE. The entire CDR3 is CAWSVEGSDTGELFF.

With regard to this clone: The read ends 3 residues early relative to the CDR3; the germline J gene fills the gap. The chain carries TRBV7-8 and TRBJ2-1, with TRBD2 identical over 7 bases. The CDR3 totals 17 residues. CDR1 and CDR2 (germline): SGHVS, FQNEAQ. V lost 0 bases, J lost 0 bases, and 5 bases stayed unmatched. The CDR3 loop is CASSLAYWTSSYNEQFF. The part of the CDR3 DNA that was read is TGTGCCAGCAGCTTAGCCTACTGGACTAGCTCCTACAATGAG.

Of note for this clone: The CDR3 goes on 3 residues after the read ends, and that part is filled in from the germline J gene. The chain recombines TRBV18 with TRBJ1-2; D is possibly TRBD1 (5 bases). Trimming took 5 bases from V and 1 from J, leaving 20 bases between them. CDR3 size: 17 residues. Per the germline V gene, CDR1 is KGHSH and CDR2 is LQKENI. CDR3 amino acids: CASSLEDPGLINYGYTF. The CDR3 bases that were read are TGTGCCAGCTCATTAGAGGACCCGGGACTCATTAACTATGGC.

About this clone: Coverage ceases 3 residues before the CDR3 finishes, and the germline J gene fills in the end. This chain uses TRBV19 with TRBJ2-7; 8 bases fit TRBD1. Germline loops: CDR1 LNHDA, CDR2 SQIVND (reference sequence). The CDR3 consists of 13 residues. V dropped 10 bases and J dropped 2; count of bases not matched to a gene: 7. Partial CDR3 DNA: TGTGCCACCTCGGCAGGGGGCCCCTACGAG. It specifies CATSAGGPYE. The whole CDR3 protein is CATSAGGPYEQYF. Variable domain in full (rest from reference TRBV19 and TRBJ2-7): DGGITQSPKYLFRKEGQNVTLSCEQNLNHDAMYWYRQDPGQGLRLIYYSQIVNDFQKGDIAEGYSVSREKKESFPLTVTSAQKNPTAFYLCATSAGGPYEQYFGPGTRLTVT.

Concerning this clone: The read comes to an end 3 residues before the CDR3 does, leaving the germline J gene to fill in the end. J is TRBJ2-3 and V is TRBV19; D ambiguous. The germline V gene encodes CDR1 LNHDA and CDR2 SQIVND (reference sequence). The V end was cut by 1 base, the J end by 0 bases, with 8 bases between. The CDR3 loop spans 15 amino acids. The covered CDR3 bases are TGTGCCAGTAGTATAGGAAGTACTAGCACAGATACG. The encoded protein is CASSIGSTSTDT. The full CDR3 protein reads CASSIGSTSTDTQYF.

As concerns this clone: From the germline J gene comes the end of the CDR3, since the read stops 3 residues before it. The chain recombines TRBV7-3 with TRBJ2-3, with 11 bases lining up with TRBD2. The V gene's germline CDR1 is SGHTA and CDR2 FQGTGA. The CDR3 is 15 amino acids. The trim removed 5 bases at V and 4 bases at J, leaving 5 bases unmatched. The CDR3 loop reads CASSLLAGVPDTQYF. CDR3 bases read: TGTGCCAGCAGCCTACTAGCGGGAGTCCCAGATACG.

A note on this clone: The read stops 3 residues short of the end of the CDR3; the missing end is completed from the germline J gene. This chain links TRBV20-1 with TRBJ2-1, with a weak D call TRBD1 (6 bases). This CDR3 region has 16 residues. Germline-derived CDR1 and CDR2 are DFQATT and SNEGSKA (reference sequence). With 4 bases removed from V and 1 base from J, the gap between germline ends came to 17 bases. The CDR3 protein is CSAIPLTGSSYNEQFF. The sequenced part of the CDR3 DNA is TGCAGTGCTATACCCTTGACAGGTAGTTCCTACAATGAG.

With respect to this clone: The read comes to an end 3 residues before the CDR3 does, leaving the germline J gene to fill in the end. V usage is TRBV20-1 and J usage is TRBJ2-1; D is ambiguous. The CDR3 runs to 15 residues. V was cut by 0 bases and J by 6 bases, with 15 bases left in between. Germline V lookup: CDR1 DFQATT, CDR2 SNEGSKA (reference sequence). CDR3 loop: CSARDRVSIVNEQFF. The DNA read from the CDR3 is TGCAGTGCTAGAGATCGGGTTAGTATAGTCAATGAG.

As regards this clone: Read sequence stops 3 residues before the CDR3 end, and the germline J gene provides the missing end. The gene calls are TRBV5-1 and TRBJ2-6; tentative D call: TRBD1 (6 bases). Trimming took 4 bases from V and 4 from J, leaving 12 bases between them. Germline V CDR1 and CDR2: SGHRS, YFSETQ. This CDR3 comprises 15 residues. The DNA read from the CDR3 is TGCGCCAGCAGCCGTACAGGGATCGGGGCCAACGTC. It is translated as CASSRTGIGANV. From start to end, the CDR3 is CASSRTGIGANVLTF. The variable domain in full, completed from reference TRBV5-1 and TRBJ2-6, reads KAGVTQTPRYLIKTRGQQVTLSCSPISGHRSVSWYQQTPGQGLQFLFEYFSETQRNKGNFPGRFSGRQFSNSRSEMNVSTLELGDSALYLCASSRTGIGANVLTFGAGSRLTVL.

Worth noting for this clone: The read finishes 3 residues shy of the CDR3 end, and the germline J gene is used to complete it. The V and J genes are TRBV29-1 and TRBJ2-7, with 8 bases matching TRBD1. This CDR3 comprises 14 residues. The germline CDR1 and CDR2 sequences are SQVTM and ANQGSEA. Losses at the gene ends were 7 bases for V and 2 bases for J; bases not matched to a gene: 10. The CDR3: CSALTGVNPYEQYF. The DNA read from the CDR3 is TGCAGCGCCCTGACAGGGGTTAACCCCTACGAG.

Comments on this clone: Read coverage stops 3 residues before the CDR3 terminus; the germline J gene supplies the remainder. The chain employs TRBV7-3 and TRBJ2-5, with a tentative D call TRBD1 (6 bases). The germline V and J ends were trimmed by 3 bases and 2 bases, with 13 bases remaining between them. The CDR3 consists of 15 residues. Per germline, CDR1 SGHTA and CDR2 FQGTGA. CDR3 protein: CASSLLGGLQETQYF. The DNA read from the CDR3 is TGTGCCAGCAGCTTGTTAGGGGGATTACAAGAGACC. Together with reference TRBV7-3 and TRBJ2-5, the CDR3 gives the full variable domain: GAGVSQTPSNKVTEKGKYVELRCDPISGHTALYWYRQSLGQGPEFLIYFQGTGAADDSGLPNDRFFAVRPEGSVSTLKIQRTERGDSAVYLCASSLLGGLQETQYFGPGTRLLVL.

Points on this clone: The CDR3 end falls 3 residues outside the read, so it is completed with the germline J gene. The chain recombines TRBV4-1 with TRBJ2-1; 9 nucleotides line up with TRBD1. The V gene end was trimmed by 4 bases and the J gene end by 6 bases; junction bases not matched to a gene: 1. Germline V CDR1 and CDR2: MGHRA, YSYEKL. The CDR3 has 13 amino acids. CDR3 loop: CASSPTGGNEQFF. The CDR3 DNA, read in part, is TGCGCCAGCAGCCCGACAGGGGGCAATGAG.

In the case of this clone: The read ends 3 residues shy of where the CDR3 ends; the end is completed using the germline J gene. The chain couples TRBV11-2 to TRBJ1-2; the D gene is possibly TRBD1 (5 bases). This CDR3 is built from 14 residues. V was trimmed by 0 bases and J by 2 bases, leaving 7 bases between them. CDR1 is SGHAT and CDR2 is FQNNGV in the germline V gene. The CDR3 bases that were read are TGTGCCAGCAGCTTAGAGGGGCGGAACTATGGC. Encoded protein: CASSLEGRNYG. The whole CDR3 is CASSLEGRNYGYTF.

Notes on this clone: Sequencing ends 3 residues short of the CDR3 end; the germline J gene provides the rest. V usage is TRBV10-3 and J usage is TRBJ1-4; a weak D match, TRBD1 (5 bases). V was pared by 2 bases and J by 0 bases, with 13 bases between. CDR3 length: 17 residues. From germline, CDR1 is ENHRY and CDR2 SYGVKD. The CDR3 sequence is CAISEGEGIATNEKLFF. The CDR3 DNA, read in part, is TGTGCCATCAGTGAGGGTGAGGGGATCGCAACTAATGAAAAA.

Note on this clone: The read ends 3 residues early relative to the CDR3; the germline J gene fills the gap. The chain employs TRBV19 and TRBJ2-7; 10 bases map to TRBD2. Germline assignment: CDR1 LNHDA and CDR2 SQIVND (reference sequence). The CDR3 spans 15 residues. CDR3 bases read: TGTGCAGGGGGGCTAGCGGGAGTGGACTCCTACGAG. This translates into CAGGLAGVDSYE. In full, the CDR3 reads CAGGLAGVDSYEQYF.